The present T cell receptor (beta chain) was sequenced within a study of T cells in Graves' hyperthyroidism and ophthalmopathy. Study at large: Peripheral blood was drawn at first diagnosis, prior to all treatment.

As regards this clonotype: Its antigen is as yet unknown.

The investigators amplified TCR beta CDR3 regions from RNA transcripts. A first-round RT-PCR of the TCR CDR3 used the HTBI primer set. One entry per CDR3 protein results from TCRdb running MiXCR on the multiplex PCR reads. The repertoire has 200,000 to 300,000 distinct CDR3 sequences, about 17% of them found once; the top ten carry around 28%. Overall study findings and caveats: Most expanded thyroid clonotypes above 0.001 recurred in blood.

The sample consisted of blood. This TCR derives from a woman younger than 35 with Graves' ophthalmopathy.

CDR3: CASSLIAGGNYNEQFF. The CDR3 coding sequence is TGTGCCAGCAGTTTGATAGCGGGAGGGAACTACAATGAGCAGTTCTTC. This chain connects TRBV6-5 to TRBJ2-1; 11 positions match TRBD2. Trimming at V came to 4 bases and at J to 3 bases, leaving 5 bases not matched to a gene. The CDR3 sequence is 16 residues long. Germline V gene lookup returns CDR1 MNHEY and CDR2 SVGAGI.